This T cell receptor beta chain was identified in a study of blood T cell repertoires in COVID-19. For the study at large: Acute and convalescent COVID-19 samples came from the United States, Italy and Spain. PBMCs, B-cell-depleted T cells, or T cells provided the cDNA or gDNA that made up the material.

Germline assignment: CDR1 MNHEY and CDR2 SVGAGI. The V end was cut by 2 bases, the J end by 6 bases, with 13 bases between. The CDR3 consists of 14 residues. In the original workflow: Researchers report that nucleated cell counts were estimated from reference gene primer amplification. TCRdb keeps only in-frame clones here, not all; method: immunoSEQ multiplex PCR. That table gives V, J and clone size, and the DNA gave D and trimming. Of about 130,000 clones detected, roughly nine tenths appear once; the ten largest clones hold 3% to 4%. What was sequenced was peripheral blood. The chain recombines TRBV6-5 with TRBJ1-2, with D tentatively TRBD1 (6 bases). This receptor was taken from a man aged 50-60 years with active COVID-19. The chain's CDR3 is CASSYGQGMHGYTF. The CDR3 DNA reads as TGTGCCAGCAGTTACGGTCAGGGGATGCATGGCTACACCTTC.